This T cell receptor (beta chain) was sequenced during a study of T cell responses to AZD1222 COVID-19 vaccine. The assay was immunoSEQ multiplex PCR, and TCRdb's table has in-frame clones only and misses some. The sample shows 100,000 to 150,000 clones, 75% to 95% of them seen only once. Germline V gene lookup returns CDR1 KGHSH and CDR2 LQKENI. The CDR3 sequence is 13 residues long. The junction had 3 bases not matched to a gene; V was cut back by 6 bases and J by 7 bases. The rearrangement joins TRBV18 to TRBJ2-1; 10 bases agree with TRBD1. The receptor was isolated from an adult in good health. The sample in question was peripheral blood, obtained on day 0 of AZD1222 vaccination. Here the CDR3 DNA reads TGTGCCAGCTCGCGACAGGGGGCGAATGAGCAGTTCTTC. Translating gives CASSRQGANEQFF.